The 14 T cell receptor beta chains presented below share a single source sample, sequenced in a study of OX40 agonist ivuxolimab in advanced cancers. Clones were read by immunoSEQ multiplex PCR, and TCRdb kept only the in-frame ones, dropping some. In the table there are tens of thousands of clones, 80% to 90% of which are singletons. The material sequenced was CD4+ or CD8+ T cells sorted from blood, taken in a trial of the OX40 agonist ivuxolimab. These receptors were obtained from an adult with an advanced solid tumor such as melanoma, head and neck, liver or kidney cancer.

The CDR3 loop is CASSPRELFEQYF. The CDR3 nucleotides read TGCGCCAGCAGCCCAAGGGAGTTGTTCGAGCAGTACTTC. V usage is TRBV23-1 and J usage is TRBJ2-7; D is possibly TRBD2 (5 bases). TRBV23-1 is noted as an ORF with a role that remains uncertain. V was pared by 6 bases and J by 6 bases, with 15 bases between. The CDR3 totals 13 residues.

The chain couples TRBV10-3 to TRBJ1-1; D is possibly TRBD1 (5 bases). Deletions cut 2 bases from V and 1 base from J, with 8 bases between. The CDR3 runs to 14 residues. The germline V gene encodes CDR1 ENHRY and CDR2 SYGVKD. DNA of the CDR3: TGTGCCATCAGTGAGGGAGACAGGAACACTGAAGCTTTCTTT. This translates into CAISEGDRNTEAFF.

V is TRBV2 and J is TRBJ1-2; 8 positions match TRBD1. CDR3 length: 17 residues. V gave up 8 bases and J gave up 6 bases; unmatched junction bases: 20. Germline V gene data show CDR1 as SNHLY and CDR2 as FYNNEI. CDR3 sequence (DNA): TGTGCCAGCCTAAGGGCCCCCGGACAGGGAGAATTTCATGGCTACACCTTC. Its protein is CASLRAPGQGEFHGYTF.

Points on this clone: Germline is not matched at one junction end, which may reflect a read error. The rearrangement joins TRBV6-6 to TRBJ2-1; D tentatively reads TRBD1 or TRBD2 (5 bases each). Germline assignment: CDR1 MNHNY and CDR2 SVGAGI (reference sequence). The CDR3 has 13 amino acids. This CDR3 reads CASSPGPNNVQFF. CDR3 in DNA: TGTGCCAGCAGTCCGGGACCGAACAATGTGCAGTTCTTC.

This sequence joins TRBV9 and TRBJ2-1; 7 bases map to TRBD2. The CDR3 runs 19 residues. The V gene's germline CDR1 is SGDLS and CDR2 YYNGEE. The V gene end was trimmed by 0 bases and the J gene end by 0 bases; junction bases not matched to a gene: 12. This CDR3 is CASSVGSGEGTLSYNEQFF. DNA for the CDR3: TGTGCCAGCAGCGTAGGGTCCGGGGAGGGGACCCTCTCCTACAATGAGCAGTTCTTC.

The chain joins TRBV23-1 to TRBJ1-1; possibly TRBD1 for D (5 bases). TRBV23-1 is annotated as an ORF whose role is uncertain. V was pared by 11 bases and J by 11 bases, with 9 bases between. CDR3 length equals 8 residues. CDR3 residues: CARNRAFF. CDR3 coding DNA: TGCGCCCGAAACAGGGCTTTCTTT.

V gene TRBV6-6 combines with J gene TRBJ2-3; 10 bases agree with TRBD2. The CDR3 has 13 amino acids. Per germline, CDR1 MNHNY and CDR2 SVGAGI (reference sequence). The ends lost 6 bases at V and 5 bases at J; junction bases unmatched: 2. The CDR3 reads CASSPSGGDTQYF. CDR3 in DNA: TGTGCCAGCAGCCCTAGCGGGGGAGATACGCAGTATTTT.

DNA for the CDR3: TGTGCCAGCAGCCAAGATCTGGGTAGCGGTGCCAAAAACATTCAGTACTTC. Protein product: CASSQDLGSGAKNIQYF. The chain is built from TRBV14 and TRBJ2-4, with D possibly matching TRBD2 (6 bases). In germline, CDR1 is SGHDN, CDR2 FVKESK. The CDR3 spans 17 residues. V gave up 0 bases and J gave up 1 base, with 13 bases separating them.

J is TRBJ1-2 and V is TRBV10-3, with TRBD1 as a possible D gene (5 bases). Trimming removed 4 bases from V and 4 bases from J, with 16 bases in between. Germline V lookup: CDR1 ENHRY, CDR2 SYGVKD. CDR3 length: 15 residues. CDR3 DNA sequence: TGTGCCATCAGTGGGGACGCGGCTTATGGCTATGGCTACACCTTC. It yields the protein CAISGDAAYGYGYTF.

The chain links TRBV30 to TRBJ2-5; D is unclear. The V gene lost 2 bases and the J gene lost 7 bases, with 11 bases spanning the gap. CDR3 length: 12 residues. CDR1 and CDR2 (germline): GTSNPN, SVGIG (reference sequence). Here the CDR3 reads CAWSRAVGTQYF. The CDR3 nucleotides are TGTGCCTGGAGTCGGGCTGTTGGGACCCAGTACTTC.

The chain is built from TRBV11-3 and TRBJ1-6; D gene uncertain. This CDR3 contains 13 residues. Germline V gives CDR1 SGHNT, CDR2 YENEEA. Trimming took off 3 bases at V and 7 bases at J, with 7 bases between the two ends. DNA for the CDR3: TGTGCCAGCAGCTTGGCCCTAAATTCACCCCTCCACTTT. This translates into CASSLALNSPLHF.

This clone appeared once. The chain links TRBV9 to TRBJ1-3, with D perhaps matching TRBD1 (5 bases). Trimming cost V 0 bases and J 4 bases, with 11 bases left between them. The CDR3 is 15 amino acids. Per the germline V gene, CDR1 is SGDLS and CDR2 is YYNGEE. The CDR3 nucleotides read TGTGCCAGCAGCGTAGATATCAGGGTAGGAAACACCATATATTTT. This codes for CASSVDIRVGNTIYF.

This rearrangement joins TRBV5-1 to TRBJ2-7; D is possibly TRBD1 or TRBD2 (5 bases each). Germline V gene sequence: CDR1 SGHRS, CDR2 YFSETQ. V was cut by 3 bases and J by 4 bases, with 17 bases left in between. The CDR3 spans 15 residues. The CDR3 DNA reads TGCGCCAGCAGCTATCTACCGGGACCTGAATACGAGCAGTACTTC. Translated: CASSYLPGPEYEQYF.

This clone was recorded at least ten times. The CDR3 is CASSPRTSGPPNTGELFF. CDR3 coding DNA: TGTGCCAGCAGCCCCCGGACTAGCGGGCCCCCGAACACCGGGGAGCTGTTTTTT. The chain has TRBV5-6 and TRBJ2-2; 11 nucleotides match TRBD2. Looked up from germline, CDR1 is SGHDT and CDR2 is YYEEEE. The CDR3 length is 18 residues. V lost 4 bases and J lost 0; bases outside the gene matches: 8.